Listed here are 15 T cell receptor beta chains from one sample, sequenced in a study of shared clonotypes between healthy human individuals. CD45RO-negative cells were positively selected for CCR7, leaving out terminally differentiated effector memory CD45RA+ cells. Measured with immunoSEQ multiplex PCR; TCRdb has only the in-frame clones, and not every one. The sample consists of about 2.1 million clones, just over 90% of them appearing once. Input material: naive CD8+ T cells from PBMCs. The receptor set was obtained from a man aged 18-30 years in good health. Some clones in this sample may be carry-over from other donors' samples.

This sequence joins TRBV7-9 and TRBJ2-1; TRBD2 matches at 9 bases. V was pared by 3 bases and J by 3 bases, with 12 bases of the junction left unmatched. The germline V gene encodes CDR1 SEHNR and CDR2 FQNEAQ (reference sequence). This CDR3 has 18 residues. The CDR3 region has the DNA TGTGCCAGCAGCTTTCCAGCGGGAGGAGGGCCGGGCTACAATGAGCAGTTCTTC. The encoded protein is CASSFPAGGGPGYNEQFF. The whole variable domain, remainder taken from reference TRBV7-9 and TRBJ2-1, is DTGVSQNPRHKITKRGQNVTFRCDPISEHNRLYWYRQTLGQGPEFLTYFQNEAQLEKSRLLSDRFSAERPKGSFSTLEIQRTEQGDSAMYLCASSFPAGGGPGYNEQFFGPGTRLTVL.

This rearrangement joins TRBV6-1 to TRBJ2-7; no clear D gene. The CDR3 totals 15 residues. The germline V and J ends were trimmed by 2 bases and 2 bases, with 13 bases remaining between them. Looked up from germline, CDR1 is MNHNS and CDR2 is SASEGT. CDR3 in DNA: TGTGCCAGCAGTGAATCCCTTGTATCGGCCTACGAGCAGTACTTC. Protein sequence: CASSESLVSAYEQYF.

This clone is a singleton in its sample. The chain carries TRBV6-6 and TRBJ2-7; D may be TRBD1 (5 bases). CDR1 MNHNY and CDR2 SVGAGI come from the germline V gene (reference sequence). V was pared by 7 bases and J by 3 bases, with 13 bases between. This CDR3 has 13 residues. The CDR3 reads CASNTGHIYEQYF. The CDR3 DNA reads TGTGCCAGCAATACCGGACATATCTACGAGCAGTACTTC.

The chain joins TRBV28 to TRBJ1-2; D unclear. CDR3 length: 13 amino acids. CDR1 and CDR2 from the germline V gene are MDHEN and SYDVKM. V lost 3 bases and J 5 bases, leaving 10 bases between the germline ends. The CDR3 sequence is CASSFQYSYGYTF. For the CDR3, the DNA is TGTGCCAGCAGTTTCCAGTATTCTTATGGCTACACCTTC.

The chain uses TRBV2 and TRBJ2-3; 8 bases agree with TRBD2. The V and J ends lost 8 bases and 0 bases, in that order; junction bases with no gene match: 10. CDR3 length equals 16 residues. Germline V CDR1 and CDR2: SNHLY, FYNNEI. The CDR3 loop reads CASSSERETSTDTQYF. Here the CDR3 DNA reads TGTGCCAGCTCCTCAGAGCGGGAGACTAGCACAGATACGCAGTATTTT.

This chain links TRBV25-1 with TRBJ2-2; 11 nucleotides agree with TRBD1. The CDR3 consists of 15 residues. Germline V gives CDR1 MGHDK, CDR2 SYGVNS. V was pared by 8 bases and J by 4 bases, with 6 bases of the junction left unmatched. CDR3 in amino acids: CASGGQGALTGELFF. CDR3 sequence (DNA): TGTGCCAGCGGAGGACAGGGGGCCCTCACCGGGGAGCTGTTTTTT.

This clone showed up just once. The CDR3 region has the DNA TGTGCCAGCAGCCGACGACAGGAAGCCTACGAGCAGTACTTC. The encoded protein is CASSRRQEAYEQYF. The chain carries TRBV7-9 and TRBJ2-7; possible D gene TRBD1, 6 bases. Germline assignment: CDR1 SEHNR and CDR2 FQNEAQ (reference sequence). Trimming took off 5 bases at V and 2 bases at J, with 13 bases between the two ends. The CDR3 contains 14 residues.

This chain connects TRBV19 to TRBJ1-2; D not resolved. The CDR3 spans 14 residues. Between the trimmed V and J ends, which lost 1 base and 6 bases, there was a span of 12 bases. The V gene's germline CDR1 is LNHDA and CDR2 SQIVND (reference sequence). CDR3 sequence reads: CASSIVLARHGYTF. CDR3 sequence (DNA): TGTGCCAGTAGTATAGTATTGGCGAGGCATGGCTACACCTTC.

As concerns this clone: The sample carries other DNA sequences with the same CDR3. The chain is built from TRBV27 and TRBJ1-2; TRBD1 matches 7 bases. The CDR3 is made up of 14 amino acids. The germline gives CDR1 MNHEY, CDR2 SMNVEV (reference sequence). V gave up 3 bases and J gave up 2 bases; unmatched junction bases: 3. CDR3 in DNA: TGTGCCAGCAGTTTTACAGGGGCCAACTATGGCTACACCTTC. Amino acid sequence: CASSFTGANYGYTF.

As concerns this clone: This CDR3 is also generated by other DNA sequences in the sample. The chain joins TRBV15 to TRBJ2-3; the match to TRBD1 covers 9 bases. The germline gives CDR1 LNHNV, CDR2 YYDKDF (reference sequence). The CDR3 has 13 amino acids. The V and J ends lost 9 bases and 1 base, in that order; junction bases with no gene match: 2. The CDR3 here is CATWDRGTDTQYF. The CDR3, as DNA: TGTGCCACGTGGGACAGGGGCACAGATACGCAGTATTTT.

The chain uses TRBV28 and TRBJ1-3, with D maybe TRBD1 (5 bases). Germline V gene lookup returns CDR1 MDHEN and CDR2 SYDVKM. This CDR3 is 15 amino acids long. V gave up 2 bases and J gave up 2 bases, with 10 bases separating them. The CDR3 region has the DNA TGTGCCAGCAGTTTAGGTTGGGGACCTGGAAACACCATATATTTT. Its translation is CASSLGWGPGNTIYF.

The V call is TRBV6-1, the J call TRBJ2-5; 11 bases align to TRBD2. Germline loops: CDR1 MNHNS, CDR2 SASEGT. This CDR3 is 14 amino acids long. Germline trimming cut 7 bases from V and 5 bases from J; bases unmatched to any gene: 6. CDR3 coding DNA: TGTGCCAGCAATAGCGGGAGGGCCAGGGAGACCCAGTACTTC. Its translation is CASNSGRARETQYF.

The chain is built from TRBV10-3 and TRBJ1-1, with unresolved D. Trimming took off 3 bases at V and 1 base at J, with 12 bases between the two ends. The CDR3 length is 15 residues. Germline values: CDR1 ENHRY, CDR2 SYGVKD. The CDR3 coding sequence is TGTGCCATCAGTGATCCTGGCAGGAAGAACACTGAAGCTTTCTTT. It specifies CAISDPGRKNTEAFF.

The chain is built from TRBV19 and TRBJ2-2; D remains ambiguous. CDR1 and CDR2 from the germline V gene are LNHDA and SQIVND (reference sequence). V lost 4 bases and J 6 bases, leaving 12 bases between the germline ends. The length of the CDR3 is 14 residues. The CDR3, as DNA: TGTGCCAGTAGTAAGGGTAACCAGCCCGGGGAGCTGTTTTTT. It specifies CASSKGNQPGELFF.

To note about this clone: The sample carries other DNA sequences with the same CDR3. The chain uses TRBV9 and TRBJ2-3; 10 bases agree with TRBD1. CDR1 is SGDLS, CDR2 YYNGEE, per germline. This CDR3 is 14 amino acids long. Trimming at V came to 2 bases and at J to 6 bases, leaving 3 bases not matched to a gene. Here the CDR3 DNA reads TGTGCCAGCAGCGTGGGACAGGGGACGGATACGCAGTATTTT. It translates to CASSVGQGTDTQYF.